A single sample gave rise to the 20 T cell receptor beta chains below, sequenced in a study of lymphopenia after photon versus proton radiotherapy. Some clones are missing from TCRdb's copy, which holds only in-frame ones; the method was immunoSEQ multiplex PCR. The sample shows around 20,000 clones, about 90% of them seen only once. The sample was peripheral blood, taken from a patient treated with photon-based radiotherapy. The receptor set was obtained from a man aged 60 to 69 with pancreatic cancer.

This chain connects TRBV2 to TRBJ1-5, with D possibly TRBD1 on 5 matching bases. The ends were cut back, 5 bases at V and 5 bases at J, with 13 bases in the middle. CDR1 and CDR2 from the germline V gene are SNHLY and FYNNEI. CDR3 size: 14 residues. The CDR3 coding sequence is TGTGCCAGCAGTCCCGCTATGGGGGATCAGCCCCAGCATTTT. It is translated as CASSPAMGDQPQHF.

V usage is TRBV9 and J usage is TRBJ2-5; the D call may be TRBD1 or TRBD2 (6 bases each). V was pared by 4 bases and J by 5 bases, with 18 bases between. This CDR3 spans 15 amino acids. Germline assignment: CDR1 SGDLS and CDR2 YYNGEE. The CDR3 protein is CASSRSSGAGETQYF. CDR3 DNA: TGTGCCAGCAGCAGATCGTCGGGGGCCGGGGAGACCCAGTACTTC.

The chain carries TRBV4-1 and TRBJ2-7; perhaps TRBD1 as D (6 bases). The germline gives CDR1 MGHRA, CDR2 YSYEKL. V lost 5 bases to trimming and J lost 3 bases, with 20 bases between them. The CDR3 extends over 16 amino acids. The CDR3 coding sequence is TGCGCCAGCAGCTCTCACTATAGGGACACCCTCTACGAGCAGTACTTC. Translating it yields CASSSHYRDTLYEQYF.

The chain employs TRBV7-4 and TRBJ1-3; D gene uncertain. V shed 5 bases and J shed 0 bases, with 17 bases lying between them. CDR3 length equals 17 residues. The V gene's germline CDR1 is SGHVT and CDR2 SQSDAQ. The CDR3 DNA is TGTGCCAGCAGCGTCGTCGATGGAGGCGACTCTGGAAACACCATATATTTT. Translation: CASSVVDGGDSGNTIYF.

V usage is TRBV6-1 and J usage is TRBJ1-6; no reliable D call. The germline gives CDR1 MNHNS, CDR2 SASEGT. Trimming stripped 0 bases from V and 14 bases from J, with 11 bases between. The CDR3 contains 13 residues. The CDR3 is CASSEASIVTLHF. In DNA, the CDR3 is TGTGCCAGCAGTGAAGCTAGCATTGTGACCCTCCACTTT.

The CDR3 here is CASKEVLSNQPQHF. The DNA of the CDR3 is TGTGCCAGTAAGGAGGTATTAAGCAATCAGCCCCAGCATTTT. The rearrangement uses TRBV19 and TRBJ1-5; unclear D gene. This CDR3 has 14 residues. Deletions cut 7 bases from V and 1 base from J, with 11 bases between. CDR1 and CDR2 from the germline V gene are LNHDA and SQIVND (reference sequence).

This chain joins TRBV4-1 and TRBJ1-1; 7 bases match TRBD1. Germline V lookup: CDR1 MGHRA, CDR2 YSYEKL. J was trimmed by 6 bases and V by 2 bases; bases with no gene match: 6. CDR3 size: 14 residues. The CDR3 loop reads CASSQSWTGPEAFF. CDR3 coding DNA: TGCGCCAGCAGCCAAAGTTGGACAGGTCCTGAAGCTTTCTTT.

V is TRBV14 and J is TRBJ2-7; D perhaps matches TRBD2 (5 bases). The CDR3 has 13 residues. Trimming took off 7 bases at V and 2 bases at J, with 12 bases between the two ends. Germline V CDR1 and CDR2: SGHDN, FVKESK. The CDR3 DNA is TGTGCCAGCAAAGTCAGCGGCACCTACGAGCAGTACTTC. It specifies CASKVSGTYEQYF.

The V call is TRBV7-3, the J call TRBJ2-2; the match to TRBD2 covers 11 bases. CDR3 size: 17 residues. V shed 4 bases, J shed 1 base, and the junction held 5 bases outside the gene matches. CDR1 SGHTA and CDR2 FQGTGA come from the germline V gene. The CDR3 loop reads CASSWASGGMNTGELFF. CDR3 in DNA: TGTGCCAGCAGCTGGGCTAGCGGGGGGATGAACACCGGGGAGCTGTTTTTT.

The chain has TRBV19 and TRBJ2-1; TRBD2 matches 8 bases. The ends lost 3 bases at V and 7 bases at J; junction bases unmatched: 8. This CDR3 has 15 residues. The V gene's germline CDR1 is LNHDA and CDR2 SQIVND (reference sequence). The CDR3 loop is CASSISGTRRNEQFF. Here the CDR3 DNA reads TGTGCCAGTAGTATTTCCGGGACTAGGAGAAATGAGCAGTTCTTC.

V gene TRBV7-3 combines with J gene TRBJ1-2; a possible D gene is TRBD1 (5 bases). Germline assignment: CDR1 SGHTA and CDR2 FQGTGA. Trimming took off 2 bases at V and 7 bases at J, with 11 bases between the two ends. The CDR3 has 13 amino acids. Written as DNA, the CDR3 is TGTGCCAGCAGCTTAGTTCAGGGAGGTGGCTACACCTTC. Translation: CASSLVQGGGYTF.

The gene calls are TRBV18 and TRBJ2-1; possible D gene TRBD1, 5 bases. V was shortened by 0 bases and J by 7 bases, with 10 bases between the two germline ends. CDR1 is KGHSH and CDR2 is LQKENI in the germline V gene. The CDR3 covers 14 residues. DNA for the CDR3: TGTGCCAGCTCACCACCGGGCAGGGTAAATGAGCAGTTCTTC. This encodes CASSPPGRVNEQFF. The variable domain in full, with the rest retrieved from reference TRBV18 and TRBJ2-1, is NAGVMQNPRHLVRRRGQEARLRCSPMKGHSHVYWYRQLPEEGLKFMVYLQKENIIDESGMPKERFSAEFPKEGPSILRIQQVVRGDSAAYFCASSPPGRVNEQFFGPGTRLTVL.

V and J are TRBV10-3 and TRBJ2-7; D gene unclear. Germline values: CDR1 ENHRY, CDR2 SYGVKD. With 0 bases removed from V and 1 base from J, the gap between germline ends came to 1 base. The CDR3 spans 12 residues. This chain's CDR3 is CAISESSYEQYF. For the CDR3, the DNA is TGTGCCATCAGTGAGTCATCCTACGAGCAGTACTTC.

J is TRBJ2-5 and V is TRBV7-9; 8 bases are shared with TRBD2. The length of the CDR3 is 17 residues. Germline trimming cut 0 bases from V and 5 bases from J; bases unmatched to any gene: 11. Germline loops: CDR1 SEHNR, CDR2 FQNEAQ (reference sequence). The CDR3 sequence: CASSLAPAGGRWETQYF. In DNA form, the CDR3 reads TGTGCCAGCAGCTTAGCTCCGGCGGGGGGCCGATGGGAGACCCAGTACTTC.

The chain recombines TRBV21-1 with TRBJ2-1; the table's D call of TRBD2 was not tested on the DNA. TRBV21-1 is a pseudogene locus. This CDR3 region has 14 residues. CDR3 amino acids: CASSRLAFLFEQFF. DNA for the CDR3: TGTGCCAGCAGCAGGCTAGCCTTCTTGTTTGAGCAGTTCTTC.

The DNA for the CDR3 is TGTGCCAGCAGCTTAACGGCCGGGACAGGGAAAACCAATGAGCAGTTCTTC. Translation gives CASSLTAGTGKTNEQFF. The genes are TRBV7-3 and TRBJ2-1, with TRBD1 identical over 9 bases. Germline CDR1 and CDR2: SGHTA and FQGTGA. This CDR3 has 17 amino acids. V trimming: 0 bases; J trimming: 6 bases; junction bases outside the gene matches: 9. The full variable domain, with the rest looked up from reference TRBV7-3 and TRBJ2-1, is GAGVSQTPSNKVTEKGKYVELRCDPISGHTALYWYRQSLGQGPEFLIYFQGTGAADDSGLPNDRFFAVRPEGSVSTLKIQRTERGDSAVYLCASSLTAGTGKTNEQFFGPGTRLTVL.

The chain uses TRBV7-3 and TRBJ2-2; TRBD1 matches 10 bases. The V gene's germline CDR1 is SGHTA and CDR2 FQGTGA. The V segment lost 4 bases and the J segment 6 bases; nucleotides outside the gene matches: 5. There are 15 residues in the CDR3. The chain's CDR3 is CASSSRTGGSGELFF. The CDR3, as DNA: TGTGCCAGCAGCTCCCGGACAGGGGGATCCGGGGAGCTGTTTTTT.

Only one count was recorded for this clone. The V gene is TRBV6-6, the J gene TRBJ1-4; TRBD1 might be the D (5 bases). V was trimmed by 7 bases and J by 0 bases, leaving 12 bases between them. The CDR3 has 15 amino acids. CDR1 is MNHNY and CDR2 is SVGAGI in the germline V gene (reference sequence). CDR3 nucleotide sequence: TGTGCCAGCATCAGGGTGGGCACAACTAATGAAAAACTGTTTTTT. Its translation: CASIRVGTTNEKLFF.

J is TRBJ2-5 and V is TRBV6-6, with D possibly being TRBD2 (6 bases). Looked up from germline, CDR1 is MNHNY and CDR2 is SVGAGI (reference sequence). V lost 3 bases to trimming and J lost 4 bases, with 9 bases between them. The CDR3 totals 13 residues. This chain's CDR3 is CASSYNGGETQYF. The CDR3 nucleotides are TGTGCCAGCAGTTATAACGGGGGAGAGACCCAGTACTTC.

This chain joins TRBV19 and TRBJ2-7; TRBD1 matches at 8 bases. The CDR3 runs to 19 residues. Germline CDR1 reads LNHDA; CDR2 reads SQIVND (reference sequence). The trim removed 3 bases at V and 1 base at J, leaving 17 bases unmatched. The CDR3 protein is CASSIRYGQGGGQSYEQYF. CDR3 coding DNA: TGTGCCAGTAGTATTCGGTACGGACAGGGAGGAGGCCAGTCCTACGAGCAGTACTTC.